A single sample is the source of the 25 T cell receptor beta chains below, sequenced in a study of T cells of healthy individuals. Using its own MiXCR run on the 5' RACE reads, TCRdb lists one record per CDR3 protein. This sample has 40,000 to 60,000 distinct CDR3 sequences; roughly 14% occur once, and the top ten carry approximately 16%. The receptors derive from a human donor in good health.

The chain recombines TRBV3-2 with TRBJ1-2. TRBV3-2 is annotated as a pseudogene. This CDR3 has 11 residues. The CDR3 here is CASSQDRETSF. The DNA of the CDR3 is TGTGCCAGCAGCCAAGATCGAGAGACGAGTTTC.

About this clonotype: A much larger clone lies a single base off, so this may be a read error. The chain has TRBV9 and TRBJ2-7; D may be TRBD1 or TRBD2 (6 bases each). Germline CDR1 and CDR2: SGDLS and YYNGEE. This CDR3 is 15 amino acids long. In DNA, the CDR3 is TGTGTCAGCAGCGTAGGAGGGGGGCAATCCTACGAGCAGTACTTC. It codes for CVSSVGGGQSYEQYF.

The chain uses TRBV7-9 and TRBJ2-3, with 8 bases identical to TRBD2. The CDR3 consists of 17 residues. V was pared by 6 bases and J by 5 bases, with 16 bases of the junction left unmatched. Germline V gene data show CDR1 as SEHNR and CDR2 as FQNEAQ (reference sequence). CDR3 protein: CASRGQASGSSEDTQYF. Written as DNA, the CDR3 is TGTGCCAGCAGAGGGCAAGCGAGCGGGAGTTCGGAAGATACGCAGTATTTT.

The chain uses TRBV2 and TRBJ2-3; tentative D call: TRBD2 (6 bases). Germline V gene data show CDR1 as SNHLY and CDR2 as FYNNEI. This CDR3 is 13 amino acids long. Trimming took 7 bases from V and 2 from J, leaving 10 bases between them. Here the CDR3 reads CASTSDYTDTQYF. As DNA, the CDR3 is TGTGCCAGCACTAGCGATTACACAGATACGCAGTATTTT. The full variable domain, rest sourced from reference TRBV2 and TRBJ2-3, is EPEVTQTPSHQVTQMGQEVILRCVPISNHLYFYWYRQILGQKVEFLVSFYNNEISEKSEIFDDQFSVERPDGSNFTLKIRSTKLEDSAMYFCASTSDYTDTQYFGPGTRLTVL.

This clonotype was observed a handful of times. This chain connects TRBV6-6 to TRBJ1-5, with 9 positions matching TRBD1. Looked up from germline, CDR1 is MNHNY and CDR2 is SVGAGI (reference sequence). The CDR3 has 16 residues. The V segment lost 5 bases and the J segment 0 bases; nucleotides outside the gene matches: 5. The CDR3 region is CASSAGQGLSNQPQHF. CDR3 DNA sequence: TGTGCCAGCAGTGCGGGACAGGGACTTAGCAATCAGCCCCAGCATTTT.

This clonotype was counted at least ten times. CDR3 in DNA: TGTGCCAGCAGTGACTCTAGCGGGGGGGCAGATACGCAGTATTTT. This encodes CASSDSSGGADTQYF. The chain is built from TRBV6-4 and TRBJ2-3; 11 nucleotides agree with TRBD2. The length of the CDR3 is 15 residues. After removal of 0 bases from V and 4 bases from J, the junction contained 0 bases not matched to a gene. Germline-derived CDR1 and CDR2 are MRHNA and SNTAGT.

A word on this clonotype: A much larger clone differs from this one at a single base, so this may be a read error. In DNA form, the CDR3 reads TGTGCCAACTCACCGCAGGGACAGGGGGCTCCTCATGAAGCTTTCTTT. Translation: CANSPQGQGAPHEAFF. The V gene is TRBV18, the J gene TRBJ1-1; TRBD1 agrees at 12 bases. The length of the CDR3 is 16 residues. The germline gives CDR1 KGHSH, CDR2 LQKENI.

This sequence joins TRBV2 and TRBJ1-6; D uncertain. The germline CDR1 and CDR2 sequences are SNHLY and FYNNEI. This CDR3 region has 15 residues. Trimming pared 3 bases from V and 6 bases from J, leaving 12 bases between. The chain's CDR3 is CASSEGSWANSPLHF. The CDR3, as DNA: TGTGCCAGCAGTGAGGGCTCTTGGGCTAATTCACCCCTCCACTTT. Together with reference TRBV2 and TRBJ1-6, the CDR3 gives the full variable domain: EPEVTQTPSHQVTQMGQEVILRCVPISNHLYFYWYRQILGQKVEFLVSFYNNEISEKSEIFDDQFSVERPDGSNFTLKIRSTKLEDSAMYFCASSEGSWANSPLHFGNGTRLTVT.

This chain connects TRBV5-1 to TRBJ1-3, with D possibly TRBD1 on 6 matching bases. CDR1 SGHRS and CDR2 YFSETQ come from the germline V gene. CDR3 length: 15 amino acids. The V gene lost 4 bases and the J gene lost 1 base, with 12 bases spanning the gap. The CDR3 region has the DNA TGCGCCAGCAGCCCCTCCACAGGGTCTGGAAACACCATATATTTT. Translating gives CASSPSTGSGNTIYF.

This clonotype was counted only a few times. This CDR3 is CASSQDTRDYGYTF. CDR3 nucleotide sequence: TGTGCCAGCAGCCAAGATACCAGGGACTATGGCTACACCTTC. The V and J genes are TRBV3-1 and TRBJ1-2, with D tentatively TRBD1 (5 bases). This CDR3 has 14 amino acids. Germline CDR1 and CDR2: LGHDT and YNNKEL (reference sequence). Trimming removed 0 bases at V and 3 bases at J, with 8 bases between.

This chain uses TRBV19 with TRBJ2-5; D remains ambiguous. In germline, CDR1 is LNHDA, CDR2 SQIVND (reference sequence). Trimming took off 3 bases at V and 0 bases at J, with 8 bases between the two ends. The CDR3 covers 14 residues. CDR3 sequence (DNA): TGTGCCAGTAGTATTTCCAGAGACCAAGAGACCCAGTACTTC. Protein product: CASSISRDQETQYF.

The gene calls are TRBV2 and TRBJ2-7, with D tentatively TRBD1 (6 bases). Germline CDR1 reads SNHLY; CDR2 reads FYNNEI. V was pared by 4 bases and J by 2 bases, with 15 bases between. The CDR3 has 15 residues. The CDR3 protein is CASSGADRGTYEQYF. CDR3 DNA: TGTGCCAGCAGTGGGGCGGACAGAGGCACCTACGAGCAGTACTTC.

This clonotype was seen ten or more times. The genes are TRBV11-2 and TRBJ2-7; D gene unclear. V lost 4 bases, J lost 2 bases, and 6 bases lay in between. This CDR3 comprises 12 residues. Germline CDR1 is SGHAT and CDR2 is FQNNGV. The CDR3 region has the DNA TGTGCCAGCAGCTCCACCACCTACGAGCAGTACTTC. This codes for CASSSTTYEQYF.

A few counts support this clonotype. This chain connects TRBV20-1 to TRBJ2-7, with D perhaps matching TRBD1 or TRBD2 (5 bases each). CDR3 length: 10 residues. Trimming removed 5 bases from V and 6 bases from J, with 8 bases in between. Germline-derived CDR1 and CDR2 are DFQATT and SNEGSKA (reference sequence). This chain's CDR3 is CSAAGTEQYF. The CDR3 DNA reads TGCAGTGCTGCAGGGACCGAGCAGTACTTC.

Concerning this clonotype: A read error is likely, as this CDR3 ends without the conserved phenylalanine or tryptophan. The V and J genes are TRBV5-1 and TRBJ2-3; D gene uncertain. The CDR3 covers 12 residues. Trimming took 0 bases from V and 4 from J, leaving 3 bases between them. Germline CDR1 and CDR2: SGHRS and YFSETQ. CDR3 protein: CASSLVADTQYS. The CDR3 DNA sequence: TGCGCCAGCAGCTTGGTTGCAGATACGCAGTATTCT.

A note on this clonotype: A much larger clone differs from this one at a single base, so this may be a read error. No conserved phenylalanine or tryptophan ends this CDR3, so it is likely a read error. The chain carries TRBV19 and TRBJ2-1; 10 bases map to TRBD1. The CDR3 has 15 amino acids. The germline V gene has CDR1 LNHDA and CDR2 SQIVND (reference sequence). V shed 7 bases, J shed 4 bases, and the junction held 7 bases outside the gene matches. The CDR3 sequence is CASIGGQGTYNEQFS. The CDR3 bases are TGTGCCAGTATTGGGGGACAGGGGACTTACAATGAGCAGTTCTCC.

This clonotype was recorded many times. The J gene is TRBJ1-4, the V gene TRBV9, with a weak D call TRBD1 (5 bases). Germline CDR1 SGDLS, CDR2 YYNGEE. The CDR3 covers 15 residues. V shed 4 bases and J shed 4 bases, with 14 bases lying between them. The chain's CDR3 is CASSKNTGVNEKLFF. The CDR3 DNA reads TGTGCCAGCAGCAAAAATACAGGAGTTAATGAAAAACTGTTTTTT.

The table lists this clonotype with many counts. The chain recombines TRBV14 with TRBJ2-5, with D tentatively TRBD1 or TRBD2 (6 bases each). V lost 4 bases, J lost 4 bases, and 16 bases lay in between. The CDR3 length is 15 residues. From germline, CDR1 is SGHDN and CDR2 FVKESK. In nucleotides, the CDR3 is TGTGCCAGCAGCCTCCTGGGATCGGGGGCAGAGACCCAGTACTTC. This translates into CASSLLGSGAETQYF.

CDR3 sequence reads: CASSTDRGQGAIRAGANVLTF. The CDR3 DNA follows: TGTGCCAGTAGTACCGACAGGGGACAGGGGGCAATAAGGGCCGGGGCCAACGTCCTGACTTTC. The chain carries TRBV19 and TRBJ2-6; TRBD1 matches 12 bases. Germline CDR1 and CDR2: LNHDA and SQIVND (reference sequence). There are 21 residues in the CDR3. The J segment lost 4 bases and the V segment lost 4 bases, leaving 17 bases of the junction unmatched.

As concerns this clonotype: At one boundary the junction diverges from the germline segment, which might be a read error. This rearrangement joins TRBV5-1 to TRBJ2-1; no reliable D call. Germline CDR1 is SGHRS and CDR2 is YFSETQ. The CDR3 runs to 14 residues. CDR3 nucleotides: TGTGCCAGCAGCCGCCTAATCTCCTACAATGAGCAGTTCTTC. Amino acid sequence: CASSRLISYNEQFF.

This clonotype showed up just a few times. V usage is TRBV9 and J usage is TRBJ2-3; 9 positions agree with TRBD1. The CDR3 totals 16 residues. J was trimmed by 4 bases and V by 4 bases; bases with no gene match: 10. Germline values: CDR1 SGDLS, CDR2 YYNGEE. CDR3 DNA: TGTGCCAGCAGCCCCATGGGACAGGGTTTTGCAGATACGCAGTATTTT. Residues: CASSPMGQGFADTQYF. Together with reference TRBV9 and TRBJ2-3, the CDR3 gives the full variable domain: DSGVTQTPKHLITATGQRVTLRCSPRSGDLSVYWYQQSLDQGLQFLIQYYNGEERAKGNILERFSAQQFPDLHSELNLSSLELGDSALYFCASSPMGQGFADTQYFGPGTRLTVL.

In this sample, this clonotype turned up a few times. V gene TRBV11-3 combines with J gene TRBJ2-3; 7 positions match TRBD2. This CDR3 is built from 14 residues. After removal of 5 bases from V and 2 bases from J, the junction contained 4 bases not matched to a gene. The germline CDR1 and CDR2 sequences are SGHNT and YENEEA. The CDR3 loop reads CASSPGRDTDTQYF. CDR3 nucleotide sequence: TGTGCCAGCAGCCCAGGGAGGGACACAGATACGCAGTATTTT. Filled out from reference TRBV11-3 and TRBJ2-3, the complete variable domain reads EAGVVQSPRYKIIEKKQPVAFWCNPISGHNTLYWYLQNLGQGPELLIRYENEEAVDDSQLPKDRFSAERLKGVDSTLKIQPAELGDSAVYLCASSPGRDTDTQYFGPGTRLTVL.

The sample holds many counts of this clonotype. The V gene is TRBV12-3 or TRBV12-4, the J gene TRBJ2-7; TRBD1 agrees at 8 bases. Trimming cost V 6 bases and J 7 bases; bases outside gene matches: 11. The CDR3 is 14 residues long. CDR3: CASSRTRGLGEQYF. The CDR3 coding sequence is TGTGCCAGCAGCCGGACCAGGGGGCTAGGGGAGCAGTACTTC.

The genes are TRBV20-1 and TRBJ2-3; 7 bases match TRBD1. The germline gives CDR1 DFQATT, CDR2 SNEGSKA (reference sequence). J gave up 4 bases and V 1 base, and 11 bases lay outside the gene matches. CDR3 size: 16 residues. The CDR3 DNA follows: TGCAGTGCTAGAGCCTACAGGGGAGAAATTGCAGATACGCAGTATTTT. Protein sequence: CSARAYRGEIADTQYF.

This clonotype was seen more than once but under ten times. V gene TRBV20-1 combines with J gene TRBJ1-1; a possible D gene is TRBD1 (5 bases). CDR3 size: 10 residues. CDR1 is DFQATT and CDR2 is SNEGSKA in the germline V gene (reference sequence). CDR3 in DNA: TGCAGCCCCGAGGGGATAGAAGCTTTCTTT. Translated: CSPEGIEAFF.